This TCR beta chain was retrieved from a study of T-cell memory formation after mild COVID-19. Study results and caveats: Pre-infection memory harbored some responding clones, suggesting cross-reactive memory joined. Mostly located in CM and EM were contracting CD4+ clones, with contracting CD8+ clones located in EMRA.

This clonotype was seen only a few times. Its antigen is undetermined. CDR3 length: 14 amino acids. Constant-segment primers served in 5'RACE that generated TCR alpha and TCR beta cDNA libraries bearing sample barcodes and UMIs. TCRdb ran MiXCR on the 5' RACE reads and lists one entry per CDR3 protein. Of 150,000 to 200,000 distinct CDR3 sequences listed, roughly 12% were seen once; the top ten hold about 3.8%. The clonotype originates from a man younger than 35 who had mild COVID-19 (a few samples of this study predate the infection). Cell type and time point are not known. The J gene is TRBJ2-7, the V gene TRBV21-1; no DNA check was done on the table's D call, TRBD1. TRBV21-1 is a documented pseudogene. The specimen sequenced was PBMCs or a T cell subset sorted from them (not recorded which). This chain's CDR3 is CAPRGAGLAWEQYF. The DNA of the CDR3 is TGTGCCCCACGTGGGGCAGGGCTTGCTTGGGAGCAGTACTTC.